This TCR beta chain was found in a study of T cells in Graves' hyperthyroidism and ophthalmopathy. General study points: Blood also showed most of the thyroid clonotypes that were expanded above 0.001.

This clonotype was picked up many times. Its target is not known. Uncontrolled infection, other autoimmune disease, pregnancy or lactation barred patients from enrollment. Germline trimming cut 5 bases from V and 6 bases from J; bases unmatched to any gene: 11. Germline V gene lookup returns CDR1 MNHNS and CDR2 SASEGT. CDR3 length: 15 residues. Amplified regions were TCR beta CDR3 sequences from RNA transcripts. The primer set for the first-round RT-PCR of the TCR CDR3 was HTBI. TCRdb redid the calling of the multiplex PCR reads with MiXCR, one entry per CDR3 protein. The sample shows about 410,000 distinct CDR3 sequences, about 14% of them seen only once.

Sequencing input: blood. The TCR originated in a man aged 18 to 30 with Graves' ophthalmopathy. The rearrangement uses TRBV6-1 and TRBJ2-7; TRBD2 matches at 9 bases. The CDR3 coding sequence is TGTGCCAGCAGTCCTCCAGCGGGAGGCCCCCCCGAGCAGTACTTC. This encodes CASSPPAGGPPEQYF.